The 23 T cell receptor beta chains presented below share a single source sample, sequenced in a study of beta chain features in type 1 diabetes. Study-level results: In every one of the four CD4+ subsets, TCRB CDR3s were moderately but significantly shorter in Type 1 diabetes patients.

As every portion of the isolated RNA was reverse transcribed, the sequencing read expressed TCRB transcripts. TCRdb's copy holds only in-frame clones and misses some; the assay was immunoSEQ multiplex PCR. The data contain hundreds of thousands of clones, about an eighth of them seen just once; the ten biggest clones take up less than 0.025%. These receptors have no known antigen. Input material: naive CD4+ T cells from blood. Source of these receptors: a man between 18 and 35 years old with type 1 diabetes.

This chain uses TRBV7-2 with TRBJ2-7, with D tentatively TRBD2 (5 bases). Germline V gives CDR1 SGHTA, CDR2 FQGNSA. This CDR3 region has 14 residues. V was trimmed by 1 base and J by 0 bases, leaving 7 bases between them. The CDR3 nucleotides read TGTGCCAGCAGCTTAGGACTAAACTCCTACGAGCAGTACTTC. Translation: CASSLGLNSYEQYF.

The rearrangement joins TRBV30 to TRBJ2-5; no clear D gene. The CDR3 consists of 15 residues. V was clipped by 5 bases and J by 1 base, with 17 bases between them. CDR1 and CDR2 from the germline V gene are GTSNPN and SVGIG (reference sequence). The CDR3 loop is CAWCPAVLLQETQYF. The CDR3 DNA is TGTGCCTGGTGCCCGGCGGTTTTACTCCAAGAGACCCAGTACTTC. Combining the CDR3 with reference TRBV30 and TRBJ2-5 gives the whole variable domain SQTIHQWPATLVQPVGSPLSLECTVEGTSNPNLYWYRQAAGRGLQLLFYSVGIGQISSEVPQNLSASRPQDRQFILSSKKLLLSDSGFYLCAWCPAVLLQETQYFGPGTRLLVL.

Remarks on this clone: The same CDR3 arises from other DNA sequences in this sample as well. The chain employs TRBV9 and TRBJ1-3; D is undetermined. CDR3 length: 14 residues. In germline, CDR1 is SGDLS, CDR2 YYNGEE. The V and J ends lost 0 bases and 0 bases respectively, with 4 bases between them. The CDR3: CASSVAVSGNTIYF. In nucleotides, the CDR3 is TGTGCCAGCAGCGTAGCCGTCTCTGGAAACACCATATATTTT.

This clone was counted only a few times. The gene calls are TRBV11-3 and TRBJ1-2; 8 bases map to TRBD1. Germline V gene lookup returns CDR1 SGHNT and CDR2 YENEEA. V gave up 0 bases and J gave up 3 bases; unmatched junction bases: 6. CDR3 size: 16 residues. CDR3 amino acids: CASSLEGGQGHYGYTF. As DNA, the CDR3 is TGTGCCAGCAGCTTAGAGGGAGGACAGGGACACTATGGCTACACCTTC.

This clone was seen a handful of times. The J gene is TRBJ1-1, the V gene TRBV11-2; D uncertain. The CDR3 totals 13 residues. Germline V CDR1 and CDR2: SGHAT, FQNNGV. V shed 5 bases and J shed 6 bases, with 13 bases lying between them. CDR3 bases: TGTGCCAGCAGCCAATCCGCGACACCTGAAGCTTTCTTT. This translates into CASSQSATPEAFF.

V is TRBV27 and J is TRBJ2-1; D unclear. Germline V gene data show CDR1 as MNHEY and CDR2 as SMNVEV (reference sequence). V lost 6 bases and J lost 6, with 12 bases in between. The CDR3 runs to 13 residues. This chain's CDR3 is CASSRRGVNEQFF. The CDR3 DNA follows: TGTGCCAGCAGCCGTCGAGGAGTCAATGAGCAGTTCTTC.

On this clone: Its ends do not fully match the called genes, so a read error is possible. The rearrangement joins TRBV7-7 to TRBJ2-3; D may be TRBD1 or TRBD2 (6 bases each). CDR3 length: 16 residues. From germline, CDR1 is SSHAT and CDR2 FNYEAQ (reference sequence). The CDR3 protein is CASSLGGSSGTDTQYF. CDR3 DNA: TGTGCTAGCAGCTTAGGGGGATCTAGCGGCACAGATACGCAGTATTTT.

Only a few counts were recorded for this clone. The chain employs TRBV7-8 and TRBJ1-5, with TRBD1 identical over 10 bases. The CDR3 runs 17 residues. V shed 0 bases and J 6 bases; nucleotides not matched to a gene: 8. CDR1 is SGHVS and CDR2 is FQNEAQ in the germline V gene. CDR3 in DNA: TGTGCCAGCAGCTTAGCGCGCGGGACAGGGGAAGGTCAGCCCCAGCATTTT. This gives the protein CASSLARGTGEGQPQHF.

Regarding this clone: Other DNA sequences in this specimen translate into the identical CDR3. V and J are TRBV5-1 and TRBJ1-1; D is possibly TRBD1 (6 bases). Germline CDR1 reads SGHRS; CDR2 reads YFSETQ. The CDR3 sequence is 14 residues long. Trimming removed 2 bases at V and 1 base at J, with 9 bases between. DNA for the CDR3: TGCGCCAGCAGCTTCAGGACAGCGAACACTGAAGCTTTCTTT. Translating gives CASSFRTANTEAFF.

This clone has more than one count but fewer than ten. The chain couples TRBV5-6 to TRBJ1-4; no reliable D call. The germline V and J ends were trimmed by 2 bases and 3 bases, with 8 bases remaining between them. The CDR3 contains 14 residues. Germline V gives CDR1 SGHDT, CDR2 YYEEEE. Here the CDR3 reads CASSFRTPNEKLFF. DNA for the CDR3: TGTGCCAGCAGCTTTCGAACACCTAATGAAAAACTGTTTTTT.

In this sample, this clone turned up a few times. This sequence joins TRBV29-1 and TRBJ1-2; possibly TRBD1 for D (5 bases). Trimming removed 3 bases at V and 7 bases at J, with 12 bases between. There are 12 residues in the CDR3. Germline loops: CDR1 SQVTM, CDR2 ANQGSEA. Here the CDR3 DNA reads TGCAGCGTTGAGTCCCAGGGTGCTGGCTACACCTTC. Residues: CSVESQGAGYTF.

This sequence joins TRBV19 and TRBJ1-5; perhaps TRBD1 as D (5 bases). The ends were cut back, 2 bases at V and 0 bases at J, with 11 bases in the middle. Germline loops: CDR1 LNHDA, CDR2 SQIVND (reference sequence). This CDR3 is built from 16 residues. CDR3 sequence (DNA): TGTGCCAGTAGTATAACCGGGACTCCTAGCAATCAGCCCCAGCATTTT. It is translated as CASSITGTPSNQPQHF.

This clone was picked up a small number of times. The chain is built from TRBV14 and TRBJ1-1, with TRBD1 matching 7 bases. The germline gives CDR1 SGHDN, CDR2 FVKESK. The CDR3 is 12 amino acids. Losses at the gene ends were 7 bases for V and 10 bases for J; bases not matched to a gene: 9. CDR3 bases: TGTGCCAGCAATAGACAGGGCTTCGGAGCTTTCTTT. Protein product: CASNRQGFGAFF.

The rearrangement links TRBV4-2 to TRBJ2-5; 11 nucleotides agree with TRBD2. The CDR3 is made up of 18 amino acids. V lost 4 bases and J lost 0; bases outside the gene matches: 10. Germline V gene data show CDR1 as LGHNA and CDR2 as YNFKEQ. CDR3 loop: CASSPGLAGGTYQETQYF. CDR3 bases: TGTGCCAGCAGCCCTGGGCTAGCGGGGGGCACGTACCAAGAGACCCAGTACTTC.

In its sample, this clone was seen a few times. This chain links TRBV27 with TRBJ2-1; 7 bases align to TRBD1. The length of the CDR3 is 14 residues. Germline CDR1 MNHEY, CDR2 SMNVEV (reference sequence). Trimming at V came to 4 bases and at J to 10 bases, leaving 10 bases not matched to a gene. The CDR3 is CASSSQQGFGEQFF. In DNA, the CDR3 is TGTGCCAGCAGTTCCCAACAGGGGTTCGGGGAGCAGTTCTTC.

Only a few counts were recorded for this clone. The chain is built from TRBV6-5 and TRBJ1-1; 9 bases line up with TRBD1. The CDR3 spans 15 residues. The germline CDR1 and CDR2 sequences are MNHEY and SVGAGI. V trimming: 5 bases; J trimming: 5 bases; junction bases outside the gene matches: 9. The CDR3 loop reads CASSRTQGATTEAFF. DNA of the CDR3: TGTGCCAGCAGTCGCACACAGGGGGCGACGACTGAAGCTTTCTTT.

This clone showed up just a few times. The chain combines TRBV5-1 with TRBJ1-2, with 11 positions matching TRBD1. CDR3 size: 15 residues. CDR1 SGHRS and CDR2 YFSETQ come from the germline V gene. The V and J ends lost 0 bases and 8 bases, in that order; junction bases with no gene match: 6. CDR3 sequence (DNA): TGCGCCAGCAGCTTGGACGGACAGGGGGCGAGAGGCTACACCTTC. Amino acid sequence: CASSLDGQGARGYTF.

There are a few counts of this clone. The rearrangement links TRBV5-4 to TRBJ1-6; TRBD1 aligns across 10 bases. V dropped 4 bases and J dropped 15; count of bases not matched to a gene: 13. CDR3 size: 15 residues. The germline V gene has CDR1 SGHNT and CDR2 YYREEE (reference sequence). The CDR3 coding sequence is TGTGCCAGCAGCGAGGCGACAGGGGGCCGGACTGTCCTCCACTTT. The encoded protein is CASSEATGGRTVLHF. The entire variable domain, with the rest obtained from reference TRBV5-4 and TRBJ1-6, is as follows: ETGVTQSPTHLIKTRGQQVTLRCSSQSGHNTVSWYQQALGQGPQFIFQYYREEENGRGNFPPRFSGLQFPNYSSELNVNALELDDSALYLCASSEATGGRTVLHFGNGTRLTVT.

This clone has more than one count but fewer than ten. The rearrangement joins TRBV27 to TRBJ2-1, with 11 bases identical to TRBD2. This CDR3 has 15 residues. Looked up from germline, CDR1 is MNHEY and CDR2 is SMNVEV (reference sequence). The V and J ends lost 5 bases and 7 bases, in that order; junction bases with no gene match: 7. CDR3 in DNA: TGTGCCAGCAGTAAAATAGCGGGGGGGCTTAATGAGCAGTTCTTC. Its protein is CASSKIAGGLNEQFF.

The CDR3 loop reads CASSWSSLSTYNEQFF. CDR3 DNA: TGCGCCAGCAGCTGGTCTAGCCTATCTACCTACAATGAGCAGTTCTTC. The chain employs TRBV5-1 and TRBJ2-1, with D perhaps TRBD2 (5 bases). Germline V gene lookup returns CDR1 SGHRS and CDR2 YFSETQ. Between the trimmed V and J ends, which lost 3 bases and 2 bases, there was a span of 15 bases. The CDR3 has 16 amino acids.

The sample holds a few counts of this clone. The chain uses TRBV29-1 and TRBJ1-1, with D unresolved. The CDR3 covers 13 residues. V gave up 5 bases and J gave up 0 bases, with 10 bases separating them. Germline V lookup: CDR1 SQVTM, CDR2 ANQGSEA. The CDR3 DNA follows: TGCAGCGTTTGTGGTAAAATGAACACTGAAGCTTTCTTT. This encodes CSVCGKMNTEAFF.

This clone was seen a handful of times. This rearrangement joins TRBV30 to TRBJ1-2, with a tentative D call TRBD1 (5 bases). The CDR3 runs to 14 residues. Between the trimmed V and J ends, which lost 2 bases and 4 bases, there was a span of 14 bases. CDR1 and CDR2 (germline): GTSNPN, SVGIG (reference sequence). In DNA form, the CDR3 reads TGTGCCTGGAGTAATTCGCCGGGGGGCTATGGCTACACCTTC. This gives the protein CAWSNSPGGYGYTF.

This clone was found a few times. Germline is not matched at one junction end, which may reflect a read error. This chain connects TRBV7-7 to TRBJ2-5; weak D call: TRBD2 (6 bases). The germline V gene has CDR1 SSHAT and CDR2 FNYEAQ (reference sequence). The CDR3 consists of 14 residues. The CDR3 loop is CASSSLEGRETQYF. In nucleotides, the CDR3 is TGTGCTAGCAGCTCGTTGGAGGGGCGAGAGACCCAGTACTTC.